Shown below are 24 T cell receptor beta chains from a single sample sequenced in a study of Ad26.COV2.S vaccination and SARS-CoV-2 variants. Treatment reported: approximately 18 received Ad26.COV2.S at low or high dose, single or two shots; 5 received placebo; per-sample allocation not given. Sampling was done on day 63 after the first vaccine or placebo injection. Sequenced by immunoSEQ multiplex PCR; TCRdb stores in-frame clones only, minus some. The data hold some 290,000 clones, with approximately 86% observed a single time. The sequences come from peripheral blood, collected in a trial of Ad26.COV2.S vaccine versus placebo. The receptors here all came from a person between 18 and 60 years old who received the Ad26.COV2.S COVID-19 vaccine or a placebo.

The CDR3 loop is CASSREGGLGNSPLHF. The CDR3 nucleotides are TGCGCCAGCAGCCGTGAAGGTGGACTAGGGAATTCACCCCTCCACTTT. This rearrangement joins TRBV4-1 to TRBJ1-6; D is uncertain. Germline values: CDR1 MGHRA, CDR2 YSYEKL. This CDR3 is 16 amino acids long. V was pared by 4 bases and J by 7 bases, with 17 bases between.

This chain connects TRBV6-2 or TRBV6-3 to TRBJ1-5; TRBD1 might be the D (5 bases). Trimming removed 5 bases from V and 6 bases from J, with 11 bases in between. CDR3 size: 13 residues. Looked up from germline, CDR1 is MNHEY and CDR2 is SVGEGT. As DNA, the CDR3 is TGTGCCAGCAGTAGAACAGGTTCTCAGCCCCAGCATTTT. Its protein is CASSRTGSQPQHF.

V is TRBV6-5 and J is TRBJ1-2, with D possibly matching TRBD1 (5 bases). V was shortened by 4 bases and J by 0 bases, with 6 bases between the two germline ends. The CDR3 has 13 amino acids. Germline-derived CDR1 and CDR2 are MNHEY and SVGAGI. As DNA, the CDR3 is TGTGCCAGCAGTTGGGGACCTAACTATGGCTACACCTTC. As protein: CASSWGPNYGYTF.

The chain couples TRBV6-5 to TRBJ1-2, with D tentatively TRBD1 (5 bases). The CDR3 is 13 amino acids. Germline V gene sequence: CDR1 MNHEY, CDR2 SVGAGI. The V gene lost 6 bases and the J gene lost 3 bases, with 11 bases spanning the gap. CDR3 nucleotide sequence: TGTGCCAGCAGCAGGGCCACTTACTATGGCTACACCTTC. Protein: CASSRATYYGYTF.

The chain is built from TRBV7-9 and TRBJ1-1; TRBD1 matches 10 bases. This CDR3 has 16 residues. The V segment lost 2 bases and the J segment 11 bases; nucleotides outside the gene matches: 14. Germline loops: CDR1 SEHNR, CDR2 FQNEAQ (reference sequence). CDR3 loop: CASSLSVTGGLSDAFF. CDR3 coding DNA: TGTGCCAGCAGCTTAAGCGTGACAGGGGGCCTTTCGGACGCTTTCTTT.

The chain joins TRBV5-1 to TRBJ1-2, with TRBD1 identical over 7 bases. Trimming cost V 0 bases and J 2 bases; bases outside gene matches: 7. Per the germline V gene, CDR1 is SGHRS and CDR2 is YFSETQ. The length of the CDR3 is 16 residues. CDR3 bases: TGCGCCAGCAGCTTGGGAGGTGGGACAGCGAACTATGGCTACACCTTC. Protein product: CASSLGGGTANYGYTF.

This clone was detected once. The chain has TRBV5-6 and TRBJ1-5; TRBD1 agrees at 9 bases. Germline assignment: CDR1 SGHDT and CDR2 YYEEEE. V gave up 5 bases and J gave up 6 bases; unmatched junction bases: 9. This CDR3 region has 15 residues. The CDR3 region has the DNA TGTGCCAGCAGTCCCGGGACAGGGCACGCTCAGCCCCAGCATTTT. Amino acids: CASSPGTGHAQPQHF. The variable domain in full, completed from reference TRBV5-6 and TRBJ1-5, reads DAGVTQSPTHLIKTRGQQVTLRCSPKSGHDTVSWYQQALGQGPQFIFQYYEEEERQRGNFPDRFSGHQFPNYSSELNVNALLLGDSALYLCASSPGTGHAQPQHFGDGTRLSIL.

The chain carries TRBV24-1 and TRBJ1-2, with TRBD1 identical over 11 bases. In germline, CDR1 is KGHDR, CDR2 SFDVKD. The CDR3 contains 14 residues. Trimming cost V 5 bases and J 4 bases; bases outside gene matches: 2. The CDR3 region has the DNA TGTGCCACCAGTGCGGGACAGGGGGTCTATGGCTACACCTTC. Amino acids: CATSAGQGVYGYTF.

This chain uses TRBV2 with TRBJ1-2; TRBD1 matches 9 bases. V lost 5 bases and J lost 7; bases outside the gene matches: 11. The CDR3 covers 15 residues. Germline V lookup: CDR1 SNHLY, CDR2 FYNNEI. CDR3 in amino acids: CASSSLDRGESGYTF. The CDR3 nucleotides read TGTGCCAGCAGTTCCCTCGACAGGGGGGAGTCTGGCTACACCTTC.

CDR3 in amino acids: CASSLGDREAYGYTF. DNA of the CDR3: TGTGCCAGCAGCTTAGGAGACAGGGAGGCCTATGGCTACACCTTC. This sequence joins TRBV13 and TRBJ1-2, with 7 bases that match TRBD1. CDR1 PRHDT and CDR2 FYEKMQ come from the germline V gene (reference sequence). There are 15 residues in the CDR3. Unmatched junction bases numbered 5, after V lost 0 bases and J lost 4 bases.

V gene TRBV6-5 combines with J gene TRBJ2-6, with 8 bases that match TRBD1. This CDR3 has 15 residues. Germline V lookup: CDR1 MNHEY, CDR2 SVGAGI. The V and J ends lost 5 bases and 3 bases, in that order; junction bases with no gene match: 3. CDR3 protein: CASSLGQGGANVLTF. The CDR3 DNA follows: TGTGCCAGCAGTCTAGGACAGGGTGGGGCCAACGTCCTGACTTTC.

V and J are TRBV2 and TRBJ1-5; D is unclear. V lost 7 bases to trimming and J lost 7 bases, with 14 bases between them. CDR1 and CDR2 from the germline V gene are SNHLY and FYNNEI. This CDR3 region has 13 residues. The CDR3 spells CASTESNRQPQHF. DNA for the CDR3: TGTGCCAGCACCGAGTCTAACCGGCAGCCCCAGCATTTT.

The chain couples TRBV5-4 to TRBJ2-5; maybe TRBD2 (5 bases). The CDR3 has 13 residues. The V gene's germline CDR1 is SGHNT and CDR2 YYREEE (reference sequence). Deletions cut 0 bases from V and 5 bases from J, with 8 bases between. The CDR3 DNA follows: TGTGCCAGCAGCTTGGTGGGCGGGGAGACCCAGTACTTC. Residues: CASSLVGGETQYF.

DNA of the CDR3: TGCGCCAGCAGCTTGGCCCTACAGCCGAACACTGAAGCTTTCTTT. This encodes CASSLALQPNTEAFF. This chain joins TRBV5-1 and TRBJ1-1; the D is unclear. Deletions cut 0 bases from V and 1 base from J, with 10 bases between. Germline-derived CDR1 and CDR2 are SGHRS and YFSETQ. The CDR3 has 15 amino acids.

V gene TRBV18 combines with J gene TRBJ1-4, with D tentatively TRBD1 (5 bases). Germline lookup yields CDR1 KGHSH and CDR2 LQKENI. With 4 bases removed from V and 0 bases from J, the gap between germline ends came to 21 bases. The CDR3 totals 19 residues. The DNA for the CDR3 is TGTGCCAGCTCACGGTGGGACTCTCCCCAAGGAACAACTAATGAAAAACTGTTTTTT. Its translation: CASSRWDSPQGTTNEKLFF. Drawing the rest from reference TRBV18 and TRBJ1-4, the complete variable domain is NAGVMQNPRHLVRRRGQEARLRCSPMKGHSHVYWYRQLPEEGLKFMVYLQKENIIDESGMPKERFSAEFPKEGPSILRIQQVVRGDSAAYFCASSRWDSPQGTTNEKLFFGSGTQLSVL.

The rearrangement links TRBV27 to TRBJ2-7, with D possibly matching TRBD2 (6 bases). The ends were cut back, 6 bases at V and 3 bases at J, with 15 bases in the middle. CDR3 length equals 14 residues. CDR1 is MNHEY and CDR2 is SMNVEV in the germline V gene (reference sequence). CDR3 sequence: CASRSPGLNYEQYF. The CDR3 DNA reads as TGTGCCAGCAGATCGCCGGGACTCAACTACGAGCAGTACTTC.

V gene TRBV12-3 or TRBV12-4 combines with J gene TRBJ1-1, with D hard to call. The CDR3 is 13 residues long. The germline V and J ends were trimmed by 3 bases and 1 base, with 6 bases remaining between them. The CDR3 coding sequence is TGTGCCAGCAGTTTCGGGAAGAACACTGAAGCTTTCTTT. This sequence encodes CASSFGKNTEAFF.

The chain has TRBV3-1 (or the pseudogene TRBV3-2) and TRBJ1-1, with no clear D. Germline CDR1 reads LGHDT; CDR2 reads YNNKEL (reference sequence). With 4 bases removed from V and 5 bases from J, the gap between germline ends came to 14 bases. This CDR3 is built from 14 residues. Written as DNA, the CDR3 is TGTGCCAGCAGCCCCTTCGGGGTAGAGACTGAAGCTTTCTTT. Translation gives CASSPFGVETEAFF.

The rearrangement uses TRBV14 and TRBJ1-1; D unresolved. Between the trimmed V and J ends, which lost 0 bases and 3 bases, there was a span of 23 bases. CDR1 and CDR2 from the germline V gene are SGHDN and FVKESK. The CDR3 covers 19 residues. In nucleotides, the CDR3 is TGTGCCAGCAGCCAAGAGATCGTCCCACCCCGACTCGGGGACACTGAAGCTTTCTTT. Translated: CASSQEIVPPRLGDTEAFF.

The chain joins TRBV5-1 to TRBJ1-2; 12 nucleotides match TRBD1. Germline-derived CDR1 and CDR2 are SGHRS and YFSETQ. The length of the CDR3 is 17 residues. V lost 0 bases and J lost 7; bases outside the gene matches: 10. The CDR3 DNA sequence: TGCGCCAGCAGCTTGGAGCCTGCGGGACAGGGGGCGGGTGGCTACACCTTC. It yields the protein CASSLEPAGQGAGGYTF.

The table lists this clone with a count of one. This sequence joins TRBV5-1 and TRBJ1-6, with no clear D. Germline V gene data show CDR1 as SGHRS and CDR2 as YFSETQ. The V end was cut by 4 bases, the J end by 0 bases, with 11 bases between. The length of the CDR3 is 16 residues. CDR3 nucleotide sequence: TGCGCCAGCAGCGCCCGCGAAAGCTCCTATAATTCACCCCTCCACTTT. Its translation: CASSARESSYNSPLHF.

This chain joins TRBV6-4 and TRBJ1-2, with D possibly being TRBD1 (5 bases). This CDR3 spans 15 amino acids. Looked up from germline, CDR1 is MRHNA and CDR2 is SNTAGT. V lost 4 bases and J lost 3, with 15 bases in between. The CDR3: CASSASPRDDYGYTF. The CDR3 DNA reads TGTGCCAGCAGTGCGTCCCCCAGGGACGACTATGGCTACACCTTC.

V usage is TRBV3-1 (or the pseudogene TRBV3-2) and J usage is TRBJ2-5; a weak D match, TRBD2 (5 bases). CDR3 size: 15 residues. Trimming stripped 5 bases from V and 4 bases from J, with 17 bases between. CDR1 and CDR2 from the germline V gene are LGHDT and YNNKEL (reference sequence). The CDR3: CASSVTSRAGETQYF. The DNA for the CDR3 is TGTGCCAGCAGCGTAACGTCCCGGGCGGGAGAGACCCAGTACTTC.

The chain has TRBV4-2 and TRBJ2-5, with 7 bases identical to TRBD1. The V and J ends lost 1 base and 1 base, in that order; junction bases with no gene match: 0. The CDR3 totals 14 residues. Germline V lookup: CDR1 LGHNA, CDR2 YNFKEQ. CDR3 protein: CASSQAGGQETQYF. CDR3 DNA: TGTGCCAGCAGCCAAGCAGGGGGCCAAGAGACCCAGTACTTC.